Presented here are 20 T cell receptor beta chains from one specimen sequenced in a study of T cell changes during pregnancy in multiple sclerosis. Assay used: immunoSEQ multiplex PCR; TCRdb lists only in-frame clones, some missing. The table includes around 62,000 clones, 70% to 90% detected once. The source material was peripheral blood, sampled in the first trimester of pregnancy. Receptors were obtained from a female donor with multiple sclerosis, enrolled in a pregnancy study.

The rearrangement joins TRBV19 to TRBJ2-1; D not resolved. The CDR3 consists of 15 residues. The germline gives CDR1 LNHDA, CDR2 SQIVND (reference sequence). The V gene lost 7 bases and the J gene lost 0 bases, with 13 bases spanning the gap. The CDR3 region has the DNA TGTGCCAGTATCGGCGGTCTGAACTCCTACAATGAGCAGTTCTTC. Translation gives CASIGGLNSYNEQFF.

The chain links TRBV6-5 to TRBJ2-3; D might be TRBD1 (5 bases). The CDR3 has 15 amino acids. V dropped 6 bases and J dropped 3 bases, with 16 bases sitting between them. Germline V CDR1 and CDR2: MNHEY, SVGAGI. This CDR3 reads CASRKIEPGTDTQYF. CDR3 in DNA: TGTGCCAGCAGAAAAATAGAGCCAGGGACAGATACGCAGTATTTT.

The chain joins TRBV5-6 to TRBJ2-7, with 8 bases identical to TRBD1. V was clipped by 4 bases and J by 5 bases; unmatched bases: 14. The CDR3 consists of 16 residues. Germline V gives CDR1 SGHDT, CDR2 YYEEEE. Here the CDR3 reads CASSRWTGLLRDEQYF. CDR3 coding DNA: TGTGCCAGCAGCCGATGGACAGGGCTCCTCAGGGACGAGCAGTACTTC.

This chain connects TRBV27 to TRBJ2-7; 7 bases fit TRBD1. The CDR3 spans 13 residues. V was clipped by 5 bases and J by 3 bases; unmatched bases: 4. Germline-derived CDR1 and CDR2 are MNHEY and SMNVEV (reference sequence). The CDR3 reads CASSPGTDYEQYF. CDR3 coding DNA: TGTGCCAGCAGTCCCGGGACAGACTACGAGCAGTACTTC.

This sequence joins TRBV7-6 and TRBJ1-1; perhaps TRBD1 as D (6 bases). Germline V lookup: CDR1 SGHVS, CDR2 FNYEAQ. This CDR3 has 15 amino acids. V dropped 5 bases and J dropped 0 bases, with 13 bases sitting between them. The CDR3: CASSPIQGLNTEAFF. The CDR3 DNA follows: TGTGCCAGCAGCCCAATCCAGGGGTTGAACACTGAAGCTTTCTTT. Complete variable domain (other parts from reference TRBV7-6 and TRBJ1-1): GAGVSQSPRYKVTKRGQDVALRCDPISGHVSLYWYRQALGQGPEFLTYFNYEAQQDKSGLPNDRFSAERPEGSISTLTIQRTEQRDSAMYRCASSPIQGLNTEAFFGQGTRLTVV.

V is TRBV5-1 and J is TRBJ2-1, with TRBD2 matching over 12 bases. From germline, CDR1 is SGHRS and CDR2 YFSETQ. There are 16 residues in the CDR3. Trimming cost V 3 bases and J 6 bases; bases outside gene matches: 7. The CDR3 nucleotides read TGCGCCAGCAGCTCCAAGACTAGCGGGAGCGTCAATGAGCAGTTCTTC. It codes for CASSSKTSGSVNEQFF.

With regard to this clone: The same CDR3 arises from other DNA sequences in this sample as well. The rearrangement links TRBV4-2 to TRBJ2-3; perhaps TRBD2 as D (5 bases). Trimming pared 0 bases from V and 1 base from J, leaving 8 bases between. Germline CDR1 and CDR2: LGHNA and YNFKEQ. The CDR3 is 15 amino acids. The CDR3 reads CASSQDTGGTDTQYF. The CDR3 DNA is TGTGCCAGCAGCCAAGATACCGGGGGCACAGATACGCAGTATTTT.

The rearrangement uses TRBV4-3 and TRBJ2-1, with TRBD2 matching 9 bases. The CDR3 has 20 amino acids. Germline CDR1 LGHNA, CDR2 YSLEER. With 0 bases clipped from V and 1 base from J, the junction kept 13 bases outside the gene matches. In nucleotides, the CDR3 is TGCGCCAGCAGCCAAGAGGGGCGGGGGGGCCTCAAAGGTTCCTACAATGAGCAGTTCTTC. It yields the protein CASSQEGRGGLKGSYNEQFF.

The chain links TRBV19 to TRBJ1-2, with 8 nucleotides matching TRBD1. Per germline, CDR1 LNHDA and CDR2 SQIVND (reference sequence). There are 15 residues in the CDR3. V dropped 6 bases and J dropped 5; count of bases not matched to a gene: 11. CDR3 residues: CASSISGTGGYGYTF. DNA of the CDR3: TGTGCCAGTAGCATCAGCGGGACAGGAGGTTATGGCTACACCTTC.

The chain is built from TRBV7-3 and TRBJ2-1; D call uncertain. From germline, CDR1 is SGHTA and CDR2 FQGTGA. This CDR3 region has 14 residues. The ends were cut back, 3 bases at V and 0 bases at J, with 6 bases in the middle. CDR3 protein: CASSFGGSYNEQFF. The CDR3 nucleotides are TGTGCCAGCAGCTTCGGCGGCTCCTACAATGAGCAGTTCTTC.

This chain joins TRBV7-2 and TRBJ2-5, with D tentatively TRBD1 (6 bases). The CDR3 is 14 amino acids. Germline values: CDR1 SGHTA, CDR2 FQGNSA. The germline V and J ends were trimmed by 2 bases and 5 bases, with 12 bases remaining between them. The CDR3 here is CASSLQSGAETQYF. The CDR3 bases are TGTGCCAGCAGCTTACAATCAGGGGCCGAGACCCAGTACTTC.

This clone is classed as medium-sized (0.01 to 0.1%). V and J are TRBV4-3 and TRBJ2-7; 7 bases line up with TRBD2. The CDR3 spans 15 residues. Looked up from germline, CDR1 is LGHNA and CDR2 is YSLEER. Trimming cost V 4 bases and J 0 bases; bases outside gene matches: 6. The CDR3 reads CASSLSSGYSYEQYF. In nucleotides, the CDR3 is TGCGCCAGCAGCCTAAGTAGCGGGTACTCCTACGAGCAGTACTTC.

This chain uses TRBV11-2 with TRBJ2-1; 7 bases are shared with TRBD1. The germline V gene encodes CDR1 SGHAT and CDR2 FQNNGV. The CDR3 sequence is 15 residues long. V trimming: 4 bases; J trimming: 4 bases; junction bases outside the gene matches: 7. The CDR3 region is CASSWSGTEYNEQFF. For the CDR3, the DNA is TGTGCCAGCAGCTGGTCCGGGACAGAATACAATGAGCAGTTCTTC.

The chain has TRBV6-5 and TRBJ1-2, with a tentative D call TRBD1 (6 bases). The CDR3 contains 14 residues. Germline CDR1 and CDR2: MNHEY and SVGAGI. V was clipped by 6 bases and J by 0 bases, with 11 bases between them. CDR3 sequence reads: CASSLQGSNYGYTF. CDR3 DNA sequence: TGTGCCAGCAGCTTACAGGGATCTAACTATGGCTACACCTTC.

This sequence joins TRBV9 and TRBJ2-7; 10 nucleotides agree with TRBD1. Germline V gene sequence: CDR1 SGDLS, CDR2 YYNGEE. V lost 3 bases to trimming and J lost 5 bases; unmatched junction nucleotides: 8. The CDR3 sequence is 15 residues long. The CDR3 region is CASSAPGTGANEQYF. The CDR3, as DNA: TGTGCCAGCAGCGCTCCCGGGACAGGGGCAAACGAGCAGTACTTC.

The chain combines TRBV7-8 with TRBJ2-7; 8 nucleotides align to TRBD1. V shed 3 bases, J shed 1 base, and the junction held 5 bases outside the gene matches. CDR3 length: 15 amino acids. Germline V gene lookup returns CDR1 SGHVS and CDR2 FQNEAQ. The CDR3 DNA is TGTGCCAGCAGCTTGGAACAGGGGGTATCCTACGAGCAGTACTTC. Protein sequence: CASSLEQGVSYEQYF.

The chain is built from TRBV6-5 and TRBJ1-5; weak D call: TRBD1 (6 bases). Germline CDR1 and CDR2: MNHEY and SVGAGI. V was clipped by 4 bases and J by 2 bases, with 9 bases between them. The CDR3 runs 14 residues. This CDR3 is CASSLQGRNQPQHF. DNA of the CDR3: TGTGCCAGCAGTTTACAGGGTCGCAATCAGCCCCAGCATTTT.

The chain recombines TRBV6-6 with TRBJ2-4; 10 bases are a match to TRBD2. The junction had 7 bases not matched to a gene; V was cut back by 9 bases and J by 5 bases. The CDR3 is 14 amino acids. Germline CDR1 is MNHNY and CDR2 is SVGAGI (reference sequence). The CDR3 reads CASSAGGPQNIQYF. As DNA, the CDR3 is TGTGCCAGTTCAGCGGGGGGGCCCCAAAACATTCAGTACTTC.

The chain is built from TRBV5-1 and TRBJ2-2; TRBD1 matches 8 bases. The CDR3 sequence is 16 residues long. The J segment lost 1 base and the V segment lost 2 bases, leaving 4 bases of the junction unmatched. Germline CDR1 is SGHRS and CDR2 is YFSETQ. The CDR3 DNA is TGCGCCAGCAGCTTATTCGACAGGGGGAACACCGGGGAGCTGTTTTTT. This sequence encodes CASSLFDRGNTGELFF. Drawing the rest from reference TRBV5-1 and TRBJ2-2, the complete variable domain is KAGVTQTPRYLIKTRGQQVTLSCSPISGHRSVSWYQQTPGQGLQFLFEYFSETQRNKGNFPGRFSGRQFSNSRSEMNVSTLELGDSALYLCASSLFDRGNTGELFFGEGSRLTVL.

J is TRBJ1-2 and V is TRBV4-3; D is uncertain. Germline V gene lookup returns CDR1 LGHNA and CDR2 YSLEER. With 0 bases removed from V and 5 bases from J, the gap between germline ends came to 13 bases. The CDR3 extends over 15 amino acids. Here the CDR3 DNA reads TGCGCCAGCAGCCAAGACCCCGGACGGGAGTATGGCTACACCTTC. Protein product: CASSQDPGREYGYTF.